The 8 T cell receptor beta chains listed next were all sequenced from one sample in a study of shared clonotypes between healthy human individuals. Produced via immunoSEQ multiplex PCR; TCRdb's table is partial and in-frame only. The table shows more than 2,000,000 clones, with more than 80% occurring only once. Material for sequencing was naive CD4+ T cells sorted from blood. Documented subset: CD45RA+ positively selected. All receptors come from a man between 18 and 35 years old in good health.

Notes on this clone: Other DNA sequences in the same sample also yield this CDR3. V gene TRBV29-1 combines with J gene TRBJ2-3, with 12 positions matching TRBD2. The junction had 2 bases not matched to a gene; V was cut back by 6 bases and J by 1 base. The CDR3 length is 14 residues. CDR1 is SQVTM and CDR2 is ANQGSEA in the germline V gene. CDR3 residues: CSVGLAGRTDTQYF. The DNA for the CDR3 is TGCAGCGTCGGACTAGCGGGGCGCACAGATACGCAGTATTTT.

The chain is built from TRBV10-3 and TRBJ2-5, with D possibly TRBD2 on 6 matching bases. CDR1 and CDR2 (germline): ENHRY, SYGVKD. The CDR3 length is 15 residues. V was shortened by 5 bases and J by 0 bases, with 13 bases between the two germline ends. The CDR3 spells CAISPGLRYQETQYF. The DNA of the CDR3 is TGTGCCATCAGTCCGGGACTGCGGTACCAAGAGACCCAGTACTTC.

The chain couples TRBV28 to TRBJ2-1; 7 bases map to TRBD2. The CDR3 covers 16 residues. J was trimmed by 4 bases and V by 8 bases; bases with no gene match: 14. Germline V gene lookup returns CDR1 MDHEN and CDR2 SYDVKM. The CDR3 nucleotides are TGTGCCAGCTCCTCAATGGAGGCTAGCGGTTACAATGAGCAGTTCTTC. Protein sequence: CASSSMEASGYNEQFF.

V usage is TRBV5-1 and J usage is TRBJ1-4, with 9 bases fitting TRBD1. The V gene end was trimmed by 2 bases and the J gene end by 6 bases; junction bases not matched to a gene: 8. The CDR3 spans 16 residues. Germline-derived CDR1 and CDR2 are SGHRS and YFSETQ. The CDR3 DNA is TGCGCCAGCAGCTTCGGCCCTCGGGACAGGGATGAAAAACTGTTTTTT. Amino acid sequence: CASSFGPRDRDEKLFF.

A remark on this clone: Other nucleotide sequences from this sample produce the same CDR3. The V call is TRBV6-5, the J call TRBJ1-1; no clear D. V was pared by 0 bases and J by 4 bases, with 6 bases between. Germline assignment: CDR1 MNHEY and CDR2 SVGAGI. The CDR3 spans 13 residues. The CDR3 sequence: CASSYSRATEAFF. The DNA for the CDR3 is TGTGCCAGCAGTTACTCGAGGGCCACTGAAGCTTTCTTT.

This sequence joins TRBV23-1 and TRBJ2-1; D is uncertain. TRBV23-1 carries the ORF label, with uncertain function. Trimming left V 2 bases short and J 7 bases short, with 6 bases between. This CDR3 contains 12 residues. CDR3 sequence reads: CASSQGVNEQFF. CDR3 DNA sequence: TGCGCCAGCAGTCAAGGAGTAAATGAGCAGTTCTTC.

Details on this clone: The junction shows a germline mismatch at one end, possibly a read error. The CDR3 spells CASSLDIDDSNQPQHF. The CDR3 region has the DNA TGTGCTAGCAGCTTAGACATAGACGATAGCAATCAGCCCCAGCATTTT. V is TRBV7-7 and J is TRBJ1-5; D remains unclear. Per the germline V gene, CDR1 is SSHAT and CDR2 is FNYEAQ (reference sequence). The CDR3 has 16 residues.

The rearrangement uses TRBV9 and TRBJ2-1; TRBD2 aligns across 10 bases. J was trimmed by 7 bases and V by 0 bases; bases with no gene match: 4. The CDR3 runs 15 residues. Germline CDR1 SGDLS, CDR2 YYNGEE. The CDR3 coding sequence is TGTGCCAGCAGCGTAGCTCTAGCGGGAGTTAATGAGCAGTTCTTC. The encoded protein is CASSVALAGVNEQFF.